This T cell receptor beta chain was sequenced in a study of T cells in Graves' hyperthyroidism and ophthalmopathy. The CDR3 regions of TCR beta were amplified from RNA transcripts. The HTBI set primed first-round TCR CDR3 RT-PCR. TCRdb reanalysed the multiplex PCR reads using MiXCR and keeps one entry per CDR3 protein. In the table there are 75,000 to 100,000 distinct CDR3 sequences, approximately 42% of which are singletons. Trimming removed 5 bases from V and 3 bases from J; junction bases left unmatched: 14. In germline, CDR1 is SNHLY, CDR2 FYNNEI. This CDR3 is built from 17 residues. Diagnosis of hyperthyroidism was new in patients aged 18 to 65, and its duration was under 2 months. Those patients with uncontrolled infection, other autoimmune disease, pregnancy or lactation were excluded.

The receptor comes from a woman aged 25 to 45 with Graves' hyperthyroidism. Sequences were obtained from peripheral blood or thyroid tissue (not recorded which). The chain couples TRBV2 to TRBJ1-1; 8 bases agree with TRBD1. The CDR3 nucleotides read TGTGCCAGCAGTCAAGACAGGGGTGGTATGGGCTACACTGAAGCTTTCTTT. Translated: CASSQDRGGMGYTEAFF.